This TCR beta chain was recovered during a study of tumor and adjacent non-tumor tissue in lung cancer. Per the germline V gene, CDR1 is ENHRY and CDR2 is SYGVKD. The CDR3 contains 15 residues. No cell sorting was done before RNA was extracted from the tissue. The normal lung tissue was taken more than 3 cm from the tumor edge. TCRbeta libraries were built with three rounds of nested PCR, modified from ARM-PCR. TCRdb reprocessed the multiplex PCR reads with MiXCR, giving one entry per CDR3 protein. This sample yields some 51,000 distinct CDR3 sequences, of which about two thirds are seen a single time; approximately 30% belongs to the top ten. As for this clonotype: The junction differs from germline at one of its ends, possibly a read error.

Material: distant non-tumor lung tissue. The chain couples TRBV10-3 to TRBJ2-2; 9 bases match TRBD1. The TCR comes from a woman aged 70 to 79 with non-small cell lung cancer. For the CDR3, the DNA is TGTGCCATCAGGAGACAGGGGGATAACACCGGGGAGCTATTTTTT. As protein: CAIRRQGDNTGELFF.